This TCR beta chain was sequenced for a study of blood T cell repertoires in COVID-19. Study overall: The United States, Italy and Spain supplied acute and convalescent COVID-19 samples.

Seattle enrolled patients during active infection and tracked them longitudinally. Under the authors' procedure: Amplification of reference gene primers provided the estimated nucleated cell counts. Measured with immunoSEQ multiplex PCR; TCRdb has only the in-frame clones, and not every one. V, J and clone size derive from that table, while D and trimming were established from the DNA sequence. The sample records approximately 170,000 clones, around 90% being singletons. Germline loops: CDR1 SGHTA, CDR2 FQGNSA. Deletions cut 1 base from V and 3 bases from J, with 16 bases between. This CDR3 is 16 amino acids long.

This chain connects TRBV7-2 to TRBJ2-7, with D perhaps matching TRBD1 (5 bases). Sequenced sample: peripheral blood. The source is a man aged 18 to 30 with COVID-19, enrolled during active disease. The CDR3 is CASSLGGALASYEQYF. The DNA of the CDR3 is TGTGCCAGCAGCTTAGGTGGGGCCCTCGCAAGCTACGAGCAGTACTTC.